The rows below give T cell receptor beta chains drawn from one sample of a study of blood T cell repertoires in COVID-19. TCRdb's copy holds only in-frame clones and misses some; the assay was immunoSEQ multiplex PCR. Found here are about 300,000 clones, about nine tenths of them singletons; the top ten hold around 2.2%. The sequenced sample was peripheral blood. These receptors all stem from a woman in her thirties with COVID-19, enrolled during active disease. CDR3s include the opening cysteine and the closing phenylalanine or tryptophan. The D gene is left open where the match is weak. Not every row has a clone size; where given, it reads once, few, many or a size class.

D	V	length	J	size	CDR3	DNA
TRBD1	TRBV7-9	16	TRBJ1-1	.	CASSLDRGPLNTEAFF	TGTGCCAGCAGTCTCGACAGGGGGCCCCTGAACACTGAAGCTTTCTTT
.	TRBV6-4	13	TRBJ2-3	.	CASSDSGGSTQYF	TGTGCCAGCAGTGACTCTGGAGGGAGTACGCAGTATTTT
TRBD1	TRBV5-1	15	TRBJ1-5	.	CASSTTGGEGQPQHF	TGCGCCAGCAGCACGACAGGGGGCGAGGGTCAGCCCCAGCATTTT
.	TRBV5-5	15	TRBJ1-5	.	CASSLGAGLNQPQHF	TGTGCCAGCAGCTTGGGGGCAGGCCTCAATCAGCCCCAGCATTTT
.	TRBV5-4	14	TRBJ2-7	.	CASSSTGLRDEQYF	TGTGCCAGCAGCTCTACAGGATTGAGAGACGAGCAGTACTTC
TRBD1	TRBV7-9	12	TRBJ1-2	.	CASSSDRSGYTF	TGTGCCAGCAGCTCGGACAGGAGTGGCTACACCTTC
.	TRBV5-1	16	TRBJ2-5	.	CASSLGTPAGIETQYF	TGCGCCAGCAGCTTGGGGACCCCGGCAGGGATAGAGACCCAGTACTTC
.	TRBV25-1	14	TRBJ1-4	.	CASSESGGNEKLFF	TGTGCCAGCAGTGAATCGGGTGGAAATGAAAAACTGTTTTTT
TRBD1	TRBV28	13	TRBJ1-1	.	CASKPGGYTEAFF	TGTGCCAGCAAACCAGGGGGTTACACTGAAGCTTTCTTT
.	TRBV5-1	16	TRBJ1-2	.	CASSLGSVGGYNGYTF	TGCGCCAGCAGCTTGGGGAGCGTGGGAGGGTACAATGGCTACACCTTC
TRBD2	TRBV27	14	TRBJ2-5	once	CASSLVGEGETQYF	TGTGCCAGCAGTTTAGTAGGGGAGGGAGAGACCCAGTACTTC
TRBD2	TRBV5-5	16	TRBJ2-1	.	CASSPGGDPTWNEQFF	TGTGCCAGCAGCCCCGGGGGGGACCCGACGTGGAATGAGCAGTTCTTC
.	TRBV7-9	16	TRBJ2-2	.	CASTLEARSNTGELFF	TGTGCCAGCACCCTAGAGGCAAGGTCTAACACCGGGGAGCTGTTTTTT
TRBD1	TRBV3-1/TRBV3-2	19	TRBJ2-6	.	CASSQLTGVHTSGANVLTF	TGTGCCAGCAGCCAACTTACAGGGGTCCACACCTCTGGGGCCAACGTCCTGACTTTC
TRBD1	TRBV5-1	16	TRBJ2-1	.	CASSLDGQGAYNEQFF	TGCGCCAGCAGCTTGGACGGTCAGGGGGCCTACAATGAGCAGTTCTTC
TRBD1	TRBV15	14	TRBJ1-6	.	CATTLGQNNSPLHF	TGTGCCACCACTCTGGGACAGAATAATTCACCCCTCCACTTT
TRBD1	TRBV13	15	TRBJ2-3	.	CASSERQGWIDTQYF	TGTGCCAGCAGCGAAAGACAGGGGTGGATAGATACGCAGTATTTT
.	TRBV18	16	TRBJ2-3	.	CASSPSIDGSTDTQYF	TGTGCCAGCTCACCAAGTATAGACGGGAGCACAGATACGCAGTATTTT
.	TRBV5-4	13	TRBJ1-2	.	CASSLGSRYGYTF	TGTGCCAGCAGCTTGGGTTCCCGCTATGGCTACACCTTC
TRBD1	TRBV19	17	TRBJ1-5	.	CASSTGTGGYSNQPQHF	TGTGCCAGTAGTACGGGGACAGGGGGTTATAGCAATCAGCCCCAGCATTTT
TRBD1	TRBV28	19	TRBJ1-3	.	CASSLPQGALSLSGNTIYF	TGTGCCAGCAGTTTGCCACAGGGGGCGCTTTCTCTCTCTGGAAACACCATATATTTT
.	TRBV6-5	14	TRBJ1-6	.	CASRGQQGNSPLHF	TGTGCCAGCAGGGGGCAACAGGGTAATTCACCCCTCCACTTT
TRBD1	TRBV7-2	15	TRBJ1-5	.	CASSLDGTGNQPQHF	TGTGCCAGCAGCTTAGATGGGACAGGGAATCAGCCCCAGCATTTT
TRBD2	TRBV9	15	TRBJ2-1	once	CASSVSGTTHNEQFF	TGTGCCAGCAGCGTTAGCGGGACTACCCACAATGAGCAGTTCTTC
TRBD2	TRBV19	16	TRBJ2-7	.	CASSLSGTSGRSEQYF	TGTGCCAGTAGCCTCTCCGGGACTAGCGGGAGATCCGAGCAGTACTTC
TRBD1	TRBV5-1	14	TRBJ1-2	.	CASSRDRGRDGYTF	TGCGCCAGCAGCCGGGACAGGGGGCGGGATGGCTACACCTTC
.	TRBV9	15	TRBJ1-5	.	CASSSGAESNQPQHF	TGTGCCAGCAGCTCTGGGGCCGAGAGCAATCAGCCCCAGCATTTT
.	TRBV6-2/TRBV6-3	16	TRBJ2-7	.	CASSQPHQGSRYEQYF	TGTGCCAGCAGTCAGCCTCACCAGGGATCTCGTTACGAGCAGTACTTC
TRBD2	TRBV7-9	18	TRBJ2-1	few	CASSSGLAGGQSYNEQFF	TGTGCCAGCAGCTCGGGCTTAGCGGGAGGGCAGTCCTACAATGAGCAGTTCTTC
.	TRBV27	14	TRBJ2-7	.	CASRLGGWLSEQYF	TGTGCCAGCCGTCTTGGGGGGTGGTTGAGCGAGCAGTACTTC
.	TRBV5-1	13	TRBJ1-1	.	CASSTHPNTEAFF	TGCGCCAGCAGCACACACCCGAACACTGAAGCTTTCTTT
TRBD1	TRBV5-1	14	TRBJ1-1	.	CASGGQTMNTEAFF	TGCGCCAGCGGGGGACAGACTATGAACACTGAAGCTTTCTTT
TRBD1	TRBV4-2	16	TRBJ1-5	.	CASSPTRDSGNQPQHF	TGTGCCAGCAGCCCGACCCGGGACAGCGGCAATCAGCCCCAGCATTTT
.	TRBV7-8	15	TRBJ1-2	.	CASSSITGFDNGYTF	TGTGCCAGCAGCTCTATAACAGGGTTCGACAATGGCTACACCTTC
TRBD1	TRBV5-1	15	TRBJ1-1	.	CASSWTGGANTEAFF	TGCGCCAGCAGCTGGACAGGGGGCGCGAACACTGAAGCTTTCTTT
.	TRBV2	13	TRBJ1-1	.	CASKTGMNTEAFF	TGTGCCAGCAAAACAGGGATGAACACTGAAGCTTTCTTT
TRBD1	TRBV3-1/TRBV3-2	15	TRBJ1-1	.	CASSPSDRGGTEAFF	TGTGCCAGCAGCCCCTCGGACAGGGGAGGGACTGAAGCTTTCTTT
TRBD1	TRBV24-1	13	TRBJ2-3	.	CATSDRQGLTPYF	TGTGCCACCAGTGACCGACAGGGCCTTACTCCATATTTT
.	TRBV27	14	TRBJ2-7	.	CASRPSGLGYEQYF	TGTGCCAGCCGACCCAGCGGGCTGGGCTACGAGCAGTACTTC
.	TRBV19	16	TRBJ2-7	.	CASSTAGRLGTYEQYF	TGTGCCAGTAGTACCGCGGGCAGGCTGGGGACCTACGAGCAGTACTTC
.	TRBV19	17	TRBJ1-3	.	CASSFPGLRRSGNTIYF	TGTGCCAGTAGTTTCCCGGGACTCAGACGCTCTGGAAACACCATATATTTT
.	TRBV5-4	15	TRBJ2-2	.	CASSSALGGTGELFF	TGTGCCAGCAGCTCCGCCCTAGGGGGCACCGGGGAGCTGTTTTTT
TRBD1	TRBV30	12	TRBJ2-5	.	CAWDRGGETQYF	TGTGCCTGGGACAGGGGAGGAGAGACCCAGTACTTC
.	TRBV6-5	15	TRBJ2-5	.	CASSPLSGLQETQYF	TGTGCCAGCAGCCCCCTCTCGGGTTTACAAGAGACCCAGTACTTC
.	TRBV28	12	TRBJ1-6	.	CASSPVNSPLHF	TGTGCCAGCAGCCCCGTTAATTCACCCCTCCACTTT
.	TRBV28	12	TRBJ1-2	.	CATSLLSYGYTF	TGTGCCACCAGCCTTCTGAGCTATGGCTACACCTTC
.	TRBV6-6	14	TRBJ1-5	.	CASSPVGPNQPQHF	TGTGCCAGCAGCCCGGTGGGGCCAAATCAGCCCCAGCATTTT
TRBD1	TRBV30	15	TRBJ2-7	.	CAGGAYGTGLYEQYF	TGTGCCGGGGGGGCTTATGGGACAGGGCTCTACGAGCAGTACTTC
.	TRBV19	15	TRBJ2-1	once	CASTTGRQVYNEQFF	TGTGCCAGTACCACGGGGCGACAGGTTTACAATGAGCAGTTCTTC
TRBD2	TRBV5-6	16	TRBJ2-5	few	CASSRLGVSGIETQYF	TGTGCCAGCAGCCGACTTGGGGTGAGCGGGATCGAGACCCAGTACTTC
.	TRBV28	14	TRBJ2-4	few	CASSLTSTKNIQYF	TGTGCCAGCAGTCTCACTAGTACAAAAAACATTCAGTACTTC
.	TRBV6-6	16	TRBJ1-3	.	CASSRGREEMRNTIYF	TGTGCCAGCAGTCGTGGTAGGGAGGAAATGAGAAACACCATATATTTT
.	TRBV12-2	11	TRBJ2-7	.	CASRLVVEQYF	TGTGCAAGTCGCTTAGTAGTTGAGCAGTACTTC
TRBD1	TRBV15	16	TRBJ1-2	.	CATSRDRTGNRYGYTF	TGTGCCACCAGCAGAGATCGGACAGGGAATAGGTATGGCTACACCTTC
.	TRBV7-8	13	TRBJ2-7	.	CASSLSRGAEQYF	TGTGCCAGCAGCTTATCGCGGGGAGCCGAGCAGTACTTC
TRBD1	TRBV30	14	TRBJ1-5	.	CAWSGQGAGQPQHF	TGTGCCTGGAGTGGACAGGGGGCGGGTCAGCCCCAGCATTTT
.	TRBV5-8	16	TRBJ1-5	.	CASSPPGGGGNQPQHF	TGTGCCAGCAGCCCGCCTGGCGGGGGAGGCAATCAGCCCCAGCATTTT
.	TRBV6-5	13	TRBJ1-3	.	CASLGHSGNTIYF	TGTGCCAGTTTGGGACATTCTGGAAACACCATATATTTT
TRBD1	TRBV6-5	14	TRBJ2-5	.	CASRPPGQGWGQYF	TGTGCCAGCAGGCCTCCGGGACAGGGATGGGGCCAGTACTTC
TRBD2	TRBV28	15	TRBJ2-3	.	CASRPSGRKTDTQYF	TGTGCCAGCAGGCCTAGCGGGAGGAAGACAGATACGCAGTATTTT